This TCR beta chain comes out of a study of blood T cell repertoires in COVID-19. As for the study in general: Donors in the United States, Italy and Spain gave samples during acute or convalescent COVID-19.

Before being deemed recovered, Cohort 3 donors had two negative PCRs, clearance, or symptom resolution. Clones were read by immunoSEQ multiplex PCR, and TCRdb kept only the in-frame ones, dropping some. In the table there are approximately 300,000 clones, 89% of which are singletons. This clone was detected only once. The V gene's germline CDR1 is MNHEY and CDR2 SMNVEV (reference sequence). Trimming stripped 7 bases from V and 1 base from J, with 13 bases between. There are 15 residues in the CDR3. The specimen was PBMCs or T cells enriched from blood (not recorded which). The chain uses TRBV27 and TRBJ2-2; tentatively, D is TRBD2 (6 bases). The TCR was taken from a woman aged 25 to 39 who had recovered from COVID-19. CDR3 sequence reads: CASNSWRENTGELFF. The CDR3, as DNA: TGTGCCAGCAATTCTTGGCGGGAGAACACCGGGGAGCTGTTTTTT.